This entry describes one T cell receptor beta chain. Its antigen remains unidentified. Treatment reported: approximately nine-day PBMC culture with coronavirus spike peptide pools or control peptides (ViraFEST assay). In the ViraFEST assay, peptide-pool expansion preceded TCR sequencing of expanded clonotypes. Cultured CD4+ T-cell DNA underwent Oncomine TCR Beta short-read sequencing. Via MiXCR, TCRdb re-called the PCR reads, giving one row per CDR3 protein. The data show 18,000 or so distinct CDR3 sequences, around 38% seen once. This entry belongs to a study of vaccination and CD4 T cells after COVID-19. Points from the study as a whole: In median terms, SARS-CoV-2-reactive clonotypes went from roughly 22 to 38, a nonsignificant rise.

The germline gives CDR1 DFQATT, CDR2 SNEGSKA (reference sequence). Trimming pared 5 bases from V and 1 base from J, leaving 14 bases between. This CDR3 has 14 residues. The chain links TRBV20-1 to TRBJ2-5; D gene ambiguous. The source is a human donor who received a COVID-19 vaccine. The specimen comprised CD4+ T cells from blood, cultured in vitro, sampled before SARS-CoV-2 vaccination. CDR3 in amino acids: CSALHHGPQETQYF. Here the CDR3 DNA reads TGCAGTGCTCTTCACCACGGCCCCCAAGAGACCCAGTACTTC.